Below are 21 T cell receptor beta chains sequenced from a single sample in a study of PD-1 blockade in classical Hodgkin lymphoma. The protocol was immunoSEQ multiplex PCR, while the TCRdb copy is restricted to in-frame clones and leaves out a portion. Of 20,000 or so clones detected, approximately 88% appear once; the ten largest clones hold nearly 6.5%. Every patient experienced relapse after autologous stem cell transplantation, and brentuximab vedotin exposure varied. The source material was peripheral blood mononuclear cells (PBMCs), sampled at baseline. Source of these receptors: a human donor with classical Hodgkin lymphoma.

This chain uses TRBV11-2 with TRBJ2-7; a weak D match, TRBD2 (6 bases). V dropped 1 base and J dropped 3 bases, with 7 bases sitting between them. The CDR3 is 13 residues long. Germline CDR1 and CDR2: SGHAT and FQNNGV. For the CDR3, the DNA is TGTGCCAGCAGCTTAGTGGGACTCTACGAGCAGTACTTC. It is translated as CASSLVGLYEQYF. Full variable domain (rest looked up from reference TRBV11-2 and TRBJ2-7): EAGVAQSPRYKIIEKRQSVAFWCNPISGHATLYWYQQILGQGPKLLIQFQNNGVVDDSQLPKDRFSAERLKGVDSTLKIQPAKLEDSAVYLCASSLVGLYEQYFGPGTRLTVT.

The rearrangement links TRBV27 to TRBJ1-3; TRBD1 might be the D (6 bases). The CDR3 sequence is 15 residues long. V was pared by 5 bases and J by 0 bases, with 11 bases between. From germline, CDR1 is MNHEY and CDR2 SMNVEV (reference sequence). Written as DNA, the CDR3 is TGTGCCAGCAGTGTGACAGGAAACTCTGGAAACACCATATATTTT. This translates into CASSVTGNSGNTIYF.

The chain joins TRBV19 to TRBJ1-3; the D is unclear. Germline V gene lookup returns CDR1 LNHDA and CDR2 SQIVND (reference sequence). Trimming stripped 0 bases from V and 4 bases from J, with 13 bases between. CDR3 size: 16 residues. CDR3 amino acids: CASSIDRRNSGNTIYF. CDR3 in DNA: TGTGCCAGTAGTATAGATCGGCGCAACTCCGGAAACACCATATATTTT.

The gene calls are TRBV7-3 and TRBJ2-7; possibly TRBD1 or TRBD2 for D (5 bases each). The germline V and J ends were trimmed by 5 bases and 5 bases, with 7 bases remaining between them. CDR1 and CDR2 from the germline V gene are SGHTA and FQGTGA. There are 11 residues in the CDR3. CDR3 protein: CASSLGDEQYF. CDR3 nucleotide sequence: TGTGCCAGCAGCCTGGGGGACGAGCAGTACTTC. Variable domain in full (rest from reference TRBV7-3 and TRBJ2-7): GAGVSQTPSNKVTEKGKYVELRCDPISGHTALYWYRQSLGQGPEFLIYFQGTGAADDSGLPNDRFFAVRPEGSVSTLKIQRTERGDSAVYLCASSLGDEQYFGPGTRLTVT.

The DNA of the CDR3 is TGTGCCAGCAGTTTCTTAGGACAGGGTCTAACGAATTCGGGGTCTGAAGCTTTCTTT. Translated, it gives CASSFLGQGLTNSGSEAFF. The chain recombines TRBV27 with TRBJ1-1, with TRBD1 matching 8 bases. The CDR3 consists of 19 residues. V shed 3 bases, J shed 6 bases, and the junction held 21 bases outside the gene matches. Germline values: CDR1 MNHEY, CDR2 SMNVEV (reference sequence).

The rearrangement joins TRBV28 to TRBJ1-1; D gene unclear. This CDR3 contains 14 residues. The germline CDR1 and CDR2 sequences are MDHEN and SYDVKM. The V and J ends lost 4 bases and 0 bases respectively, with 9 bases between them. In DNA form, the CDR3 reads TGTGCCAGCAGTTGGCAGAACATGAACACTGAAGCTTTCTTT. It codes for CASSWQNMNTEAFF.

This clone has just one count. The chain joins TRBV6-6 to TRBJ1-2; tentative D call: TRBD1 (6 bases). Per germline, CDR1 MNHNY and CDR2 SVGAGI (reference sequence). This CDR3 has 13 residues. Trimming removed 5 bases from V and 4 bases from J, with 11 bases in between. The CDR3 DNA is TGTGCCAGCAGTGAGGGGGGGTTCTATGGCTACACCTTC. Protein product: CASSEGGFYGYTF.

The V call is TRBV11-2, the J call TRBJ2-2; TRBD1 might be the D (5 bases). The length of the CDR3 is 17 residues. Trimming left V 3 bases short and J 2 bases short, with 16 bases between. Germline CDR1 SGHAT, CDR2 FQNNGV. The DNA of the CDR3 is TGTGCCAGCAGCTTCTGGACAACCGCGTCCAACACCGGGGAGCTGTTTTTT. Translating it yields CASSFWTTASNTGELFF.

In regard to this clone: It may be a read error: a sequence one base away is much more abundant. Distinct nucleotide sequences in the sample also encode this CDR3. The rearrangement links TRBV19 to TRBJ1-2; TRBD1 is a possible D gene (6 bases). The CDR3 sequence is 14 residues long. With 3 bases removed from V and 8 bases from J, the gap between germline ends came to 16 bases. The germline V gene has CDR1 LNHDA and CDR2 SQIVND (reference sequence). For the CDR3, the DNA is TGTGCCAGTAGTATGAGGACAGCTACGGGAGGCTACACCTTC. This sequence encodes CASSMRTATGGYTF.

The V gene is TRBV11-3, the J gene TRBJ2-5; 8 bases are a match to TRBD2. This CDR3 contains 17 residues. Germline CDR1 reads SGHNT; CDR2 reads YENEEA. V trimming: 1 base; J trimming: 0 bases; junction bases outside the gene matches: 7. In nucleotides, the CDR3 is TGTGCCAGCAGCTTAGGCCTGGGCGGGGGGTACCAAGAGACCCAGTACTTC. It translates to CASSLGLGGGYQETQYF.

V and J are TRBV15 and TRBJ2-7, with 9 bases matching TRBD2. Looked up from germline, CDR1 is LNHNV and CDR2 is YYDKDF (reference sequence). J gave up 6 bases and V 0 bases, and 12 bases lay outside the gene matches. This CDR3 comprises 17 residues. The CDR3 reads CATSRDRASGVRSEQYF. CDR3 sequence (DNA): TGTGCCACCAGCAGAGATAGGGCTAGCGGGGTACGAAGCGAGCAGTACTTC.

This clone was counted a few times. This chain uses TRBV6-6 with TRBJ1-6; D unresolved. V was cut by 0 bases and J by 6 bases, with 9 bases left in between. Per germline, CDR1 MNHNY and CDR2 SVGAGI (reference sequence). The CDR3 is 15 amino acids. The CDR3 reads CASSYSSQINSPLHF. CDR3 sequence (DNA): TGTGCCAGCAGTTACTCTTCACAGATTAATTCACCCCTCCACTTT.

CDR3 nucleotide sequence: TGTGCCAGCAGCCCAGGCGGACAGGTTGGCAATCAGCCCCAGCATTTT. This codes for CASSPGGQVGNQPQHF. The chain uses TRBV7-9 and TRBJ1-5, with 7 bases matching TRBD1. V lost 5 bases to trimming and J lost 2 bases; unmatched junction nucleotides: 9. The CDR3 consists of 16 residues. Germline CDR1 reads SEHNR; CDR2 reads FQNEAQ (reference sequence). Full variable domain (remainder filled in from reference TRBV7-9 and TRBJ1-5): DTGVSQNPRHKITKRGQNVTFRCDPISEHNRLYWYRQTLGQGPEFLTYFQNEAQLEKSRLLSDRFSAERPKGSFSTLEIQRTEQGDSAMYLCASSPGGQVGNQPQHFGDGTRLSIL.

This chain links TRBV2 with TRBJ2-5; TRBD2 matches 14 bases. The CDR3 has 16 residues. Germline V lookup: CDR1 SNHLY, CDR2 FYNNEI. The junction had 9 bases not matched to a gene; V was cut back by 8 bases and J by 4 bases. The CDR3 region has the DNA TGTGCCAGCCTTAGACTAGCGGGGGGGCTAGGAGAGACCCAGTACTTC. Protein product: CASLRLAGGLGETQYF. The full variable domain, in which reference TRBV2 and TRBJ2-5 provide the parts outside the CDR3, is EPEVTQTPSHQVTQMGQEVILRCVPISNHLYFYWYRQILGQKVEFLVSFYNNEISEKSEIFDDQFSVERPDGSNFTLKIRSTKLEDSAMYFCASLRLAGGLGETQYFGPGTRLLVL.

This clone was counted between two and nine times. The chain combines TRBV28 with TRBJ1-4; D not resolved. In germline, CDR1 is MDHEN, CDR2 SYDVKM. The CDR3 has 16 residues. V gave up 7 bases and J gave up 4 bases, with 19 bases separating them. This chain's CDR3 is CASKRPASRGNEKLFF. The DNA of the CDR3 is TGTGCCAGCAAAAGACCAGCCTCGCGCGGTAATGAAAAACTGTTTTTT. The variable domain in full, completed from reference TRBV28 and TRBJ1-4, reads DVKVTQSSRYLVKRTGEKVFLECVQDMDHENMFWYRQDPGLGLRLIYFSYDVKMKEKGDIPEGYSVSREKKERFSLILESASTNQTSMYLCASKRPASRGNEKLFFGSGTQLSVL.

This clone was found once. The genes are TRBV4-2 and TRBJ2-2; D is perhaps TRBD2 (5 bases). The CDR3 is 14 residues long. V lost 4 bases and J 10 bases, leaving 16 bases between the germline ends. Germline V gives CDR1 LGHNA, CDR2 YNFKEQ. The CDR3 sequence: CASSPHTGKEELFF. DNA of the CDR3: TGTGCCAGCAGCCCTCATACGGGGAAAGAGGAGCTGTTTTTT.

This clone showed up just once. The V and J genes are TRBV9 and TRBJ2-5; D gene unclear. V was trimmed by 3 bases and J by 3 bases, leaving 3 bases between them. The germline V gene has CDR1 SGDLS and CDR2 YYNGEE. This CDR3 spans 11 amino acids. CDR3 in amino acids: CASSAEETQYF. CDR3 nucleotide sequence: TGTGCCAGCAGCGCCGAAGAGACCCAGTACTTC.

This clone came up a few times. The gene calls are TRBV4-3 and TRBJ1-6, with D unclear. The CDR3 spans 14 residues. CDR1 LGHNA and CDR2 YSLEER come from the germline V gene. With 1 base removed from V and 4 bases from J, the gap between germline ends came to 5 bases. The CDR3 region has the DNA TGCGCCAGCAGCCAAGGGTTTTATAATTCACCCCTCCACTTT. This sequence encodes CASSQGFYNSPLHF.

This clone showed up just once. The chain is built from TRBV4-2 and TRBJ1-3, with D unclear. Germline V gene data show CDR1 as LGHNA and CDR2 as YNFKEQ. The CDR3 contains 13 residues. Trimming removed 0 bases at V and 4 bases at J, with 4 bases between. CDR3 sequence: CASSQDRGNTIYF. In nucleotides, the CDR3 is TGTGCCAGCAGCCAAGATCGGGGAAACACCATATATTTT.

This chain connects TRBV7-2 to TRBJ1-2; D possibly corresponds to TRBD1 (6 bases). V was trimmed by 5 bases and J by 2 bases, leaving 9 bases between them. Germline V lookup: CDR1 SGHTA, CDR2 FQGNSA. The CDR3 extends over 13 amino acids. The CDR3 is CASSGGGNYGYTF. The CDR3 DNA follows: TGTGCCAGCAGCGGGGGCGGGAACTATGGCTACACCTTC.

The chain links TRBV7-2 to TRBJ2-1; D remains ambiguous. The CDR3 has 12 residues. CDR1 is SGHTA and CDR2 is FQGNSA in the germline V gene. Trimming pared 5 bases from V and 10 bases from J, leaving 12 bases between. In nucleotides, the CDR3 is TGTGCCAGCAGCCCCCTAGGTCTAGAGCAGTTCTTC. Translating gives CASSPLGLEQFF.